This paragraph covers one TCR beta chain sequence. Its matching antigen is unknown. RNA transcripts served as template for amplifying TCR beta CDR3 sequences. HTBI primers were used in a first-round RT-PCR, which preceded a second-round multiplex PCR. TCRdb called the multiplex PCR reads again in MiXCR, with one record for every CDR3 protein. Among 560,000 or so distinct CDR3 sequences listed, 35% to 40% were seen once. These data come from a study of Graves' ophthalmopathy and Graves' hyperthyroidism. Study-wide results and caveats: Blood was where most expanded thyroid clonotypes above 0.001 frequency also turned up. The model reached approximately 70% sensitivity and about 73% specificity for predicting ophthalmopathy progression.

The CDR3 totals 14 residues. CDR1 is LGHDT, CDR2 YNNKEL, per germline (reference sequence). Trimming left V 7 bases short and J 5 bases short, with 17 bases between. Specimen: peripheral blood or thyroid tissue (not recorded which). The V and J genes are TRBV3-1 and TRBJ1-1; D remains ambiguous. This sequence was found in an adult man with Graves' hyperthyroidism. The CDR3 nucleotides are TGTGCCAGCACGGACCCCCTAGGGAGAACTGAAGCTTTCTTT. It specifies CASTDPLGRTEAFF.